A single sample is the source of the 21 T cell receptor beta chains below, sequenced in a study of graft-versus-host responses after intestinal transplantation. Antigens of these TCRs are unknown. Profiled with immunoSEQ multiplex PCR; TCRdb holds only in-frame clones, not every one. This sample has 99,000 or so clones, with 85% to 95% found just once. Material: unstimulated CD8+ T cells sorted from spleen or lymph node cells, obtained before transplant. These receptors were obtained from a human donor who was the organ donor for an intestinal transplant.

This chain uses TRBV10-1 with TRBJ1-5, with D uncertain. V gave up 10 bases and J gave up 0 bases, with 28 bases separating them. Germline V CDR1 and CDR2: WNHNN, SYGVQD (reference sequence). This CDR3 is built from 19 residues. The CDR3 spells CANTDTLFSDAYSNQPQHF. Written as DNA, the CDR3 is TGCGCCAACACAGACACCTTATTCTCCGACGCCTATAGCAATCAGCCCCAGCATTTT.

The chain links TRBV5-1 to TRBJ1-2; tentatively, D is TRBD1 (5 bases). Germline CDR1 and CDR2: SGHRS and YFSETQ. Trimming removed 3 bases at V and 8 bases at J, with 20 bases between. CDR3 size: 15 residues. Here the CDR3 reads CASSSGHLFRFGYTF. The CDR3 bases are TGCGCCAGCAGCTCTGGACACCTATTTCGATTCGGCTACACCTTC.

The chain links TRBV2 to TRBJ2-2, with 11 bases lining up with TRBD1. The CDR3 is 19 residues long. Trimming took 8 bases from V and 2 from J; bases not matched to a gene: 16. Germline CDR1 reads SNHLY; CDR2 reads FYNNEI. The CDR3 is CASGFFGDRGKRNTGELFF. The CDR3 coding sequence is TGTGCCAGCGGCTTTTTTGGGGACAGGGGGAAGCGAAACACCGGGGAGCTGTTTTTT. Full variable domain (missing parts from reference TRBV2 and TRBJ2-2): EPEVTQTPSHQVTQMGQEVILRCVPISNHLYFYWYRQILGQKVEFLVSFYNNEISEKSEIFDDQFSVERPDGSNFTLKIRSTKLEDSAMYFCASGFFGDRGKRNTGELFFGEGSRLTVL.

A remark on this clone: Compared with germline, one end of the junction differs, possibly owing to a read error. This sample also contains other DNA sequences that code for the same CDR3. The chain uses TRBV7-9 and TRBJ1-1; D uncertain. Germline V CDR1 and CDR2: SEHNR, FQNEAQ (reference sequence). The CDR3 consists of 14 residues. This CDR3 is CASSSPKARTEAFF. The CDR3 region has the DNA TGCGCCAGCAGCTCACCGAAGGCGAGGACTGAAGCTTTCTTT.

This chain joins TRBV30 and TRBJ2-7; no reliable D call. CDR1 and CDR2 (germline): GTSNPN, SVGIG (reference sequence). The CDR3 is 15 amino acids. V lost 0 bases and J lost 0, with 12 bases in between. CDR3: CAWSVTWNSSYEQYF. CDR3 bases: TGTGCCTGGAGTGTAACTTGGAACAGCTCCTACGAGCAGTACTTC.

This chain links TRBV28 with TRBJ2-7; D call uncertain. This CDR3 spans 11 amino acids. V dropped 5 bases and J dropped 4 bases, with 6 bases sitting between them. CDR1 is MDHEN, CDR2 SYDVKM, per germline. The CDR3 protein is CASSTQYEQYF. DNA for the CDR3: TGTGCCAGCAGTACTCAATACGAGCAGTACTTC.

This sequence joins TRBV15 and TRBJ2-1; 8 bases are a match to TRBD2. Germline V gene lookup returns CDR1 LNHNV and CDR2 YYDKDF (reference sequence). With V trimmed by 5 bases and J by 0 bases, 3 bases remained unmatched. The CDR3 is 15 amino acids. The CDR3: CATSQSGSSYNEQFF. The CDR3 DNA reads as TGTGCCACCAGCCAGAGCGGGAGCTCCTACAATGAGCAGTTCTTC. Full variable domain (rest looked up from reference TRBV15 and TRBJ2-1): DAMVIQNPRYQVTQFGKPVTLSCSQTLNHNVMYWYQQKSSQAPKLLFHYYDKDFNNEADTPDNFQSRRPNTSFCFLDIRSPGLGDTAMYLCATSQSGSSYNEQFFGPGTRLTVL.

V and J are TRBV11-2 and TRBJ1-6, with D uncertain. CDR1 SGHAT and CDR2 FQNNGV come from the germline V gene. Trimming removed 4 bases at V and 8 bases at J, with 3 bases between. This CDR3 is 11 amino acids long. The CDR3 DNA reads as TGTGCCAGCAGCTCCGATTCACCCCTCCACTTT. Translation gives CASSSDSPLHF.

In this sample, this clone turned up a few times. This chain connects TRBV2 to TRBJ1-3; a possible D gene is TRBD1 (5 bases). Trimming cost V 8 bases and J 3 bases, with 17 bases left between them. The germline V gene encodes CDR1 SNHLY and CDR2 FYNNEI. The CDR3 runs to 15 residues. The CDR3 bases are TGTGCCAGCGGGGGGTCGGCAGAACTTGGAAACACCATATATTTT. Translating gives CASGGSAELGNTIYF.

The rearrangement links TRBV2 to TRBJ1-6; no firm D call. Trimming cost V 7 bases and J 5 bases, with 27 bases left between them. The length of the CDR3 is 19 residues. Germline V CDR1 and CDR2: SNHLY, FYNNEI. The CDR3 spells CASTVVKTTELPNNSPLHF. The DNA of the CDR3 is TGTGCCAGCACTGTCGTGAAGACCACAGAACTCCCAAATAATTCACCCCTCCACTTT.

Notes on this clone: Other DNA sequences in the sample encode the same CDR3. This chain links TRBV5-6 with TRBJ2-7; tentative D call: TRBD2 (5 bases). This CDR3 has 13 amino acids. Germline V gene data show CDR1 as SGHDT and CDR2 as YYEEEE. V lost 2 bases and J lost 0, with 6 bases in between. The CDR3 sequence: CASSLGSSYEQYF. CDR3 coding DNA: TGTGCCAGCAGCTTAGGGAGCTCCTACGAGCAGTACTTC.

The rearrangement links TRBV10-1 to TRBJ2-1, with 10 positions matching TRBD2. V was clipped by 3 bases and J by 8 bases; unmatched bases: 10. Germline-derived CDR1 and CDR2 are WNHNN and SYGVQD (reference sequence). This CDR3 has 16 amino acids. CDR3 loop: CASSDLTSGVSDEQFF. The CDR3 nucleotides read TGCGCCAGCAGTGACCTAACTAGCGGGGTTTCGGATGAGCAGTTCTTC.

The chain couples TRBV6-5 to TRBJ2-7; tentative D call: TRBD1 (5 bases). The CDR3 totals 13 residues. Trimming left V 8 bases short and J 3 bases short, with 14 bases between. Germline-derived CDR1 and CDR2 are MNHEY and SVGAGI. This CDR3 is CASQGQEHYEQYF. The DNA for the CDR3 is TGTGCCAGCCAGGGCCAGGAACACTACGAGCAGTACTTC.

The V call is TRBV4-1, the J call TRBJ2-5; 7 nucleotides line up with TRBD2. CDR3 length equals 15 residues. Germline V gene lookup returns CDR1 MGHRA and CDR2 YSYEKL. V lost 3 bases, J lost 4 bases, and 8 bases stayed unmatched. DNA for the CDR3: TGCGCCAGCAGCCAGGCTGGGGGGGGTTTAGAGACCCAGTACTTC. Its translation is CASSQAGGGLETQYF.

The chain is built from TRBV9 and TRBJ1-2, with D possibly TRBD1 on 5 matching bases. V was trimmed by 4 bases and J by 3 bases, leaving 16 bases between them. The V gene's germline CDR1 is SGDLS and CDR2 YYNGEE. The CDR3 is made up of 15 amino acids. The CDR3 nucleotides read TGTGCCAGCAGCCCATGGGGGGACGAAGACTATGGCTACACCTTC. It codes for CASSPWGDEDYGYTF.

The chain has TRBV30 and TRBJ1-2; D gene ambiguous. The CDR3 runs to 13 residues. Germline V gene data show CDR1 as GTSNPN and CDR2 as SVGIG (reference sequence). Trimming removed 4 bases from V and 6 bases from J, with 15 bases in between. The chain's CDR3 is CAWNGGWEDGYTF. The CDR3 bases are TGTGCCTGGAATGGAGGGTGGGAGGATGGCTACACCTTC.

The chain carries TRBV6-1 and TRBJ2-7, with 8 nucleotides matching TRBD1. Germline CDR1 MNHNS, CDR2 SASEGT. The CDR3 extends over 15 amino acids. J gave up 3 bases and V 4 bases, and 8 bases lay outside the gene matches. The CDR3 nucleotides read TGTGCCAGCAGTGGAGAACAGGGGGATATCTACGAGCAGTACTTC. Its protein is CASSGEQGDIYEQYF.

This clone was seen once. The CDR3 is CASSFYLFWGDNEQFF. In DNA form, the CDR3 reads TGTGCCAGCAGCTTTTATCTTTTTTGGGGGGACAATGAGCAGTTCTTC. V usage is TRBV7-2 and J usage is TRBJ2-1; TRBD2 is a possible D gene (6 bases). Germline CDR1 SGHTA, CDR2 FQGNSA. The CDR3 runs 16 residues. V was trimmed by 3 bases and J by 5 bases, leaving 17 bases between them.

This chain connects TRBV30 to TRBJ1-2; a weak D match, TRBD1 (5 bases). This CDR3 is built from 15 residues. Trimming removed 1 base from V and 5 bases from J, with 17 bases in between. Germline V gene data show CDR1 as GTSNPN and CDR2 as SVGIG (reference sequence). Written as DNA, the CDR3 is TGTGCCTGGAGTGATCCTCGGGGGACGAGATATGGCTACACCTTC. This sequence encodes CAWSDPRGTRYGYTF. The variable domain in full, completed from reference TRBV30 and TRBJ1-2, reads SQTIHQWPATLVQPVGSPLSLECTVEGTSNPNLYWYRQAAGRGLQLLFYSVGIGQISSEVPQNLSASRPQDRQFILSSKKLLLSDSGFYLCAWSDPRGTRYGYTFGSGTRLTVV.

Of note for this clone: Mismatch with germline at one junction end may stem from a read error. The identical CDR3 is also encoded by other nucleotide sequences in the sample. V gene TRBV9 combines with J gene TRBJ1-3, with D possibly being TRBD1 (5 bases). CDR1 is SGDLS and CDR2 is YYNGEE in the germline V gene. The CDR3 covers 11 residues. In DNA, the CDR3 is TGTGCCAGCAGGGACACGGACACCATATACTTT. Translated, it gives CASRDTDTIYF.

A few counts support this clone. The chain has TRBV2 and TRBJ1-4; D gene ambiguous. Trimming shortened V by 11 bases and J by 7 bases, and 11 bases separated the two germline ends. The CDR3 is made up of 11 amino acids. Germline assignment: CDR1 SNHLY and CDR2 FYNNEI. CDR3 protein: CAGSEGEKLFF. The DNA of the CDR3 is TGTGCCGGCTCAGAGGGTGAAAAACTGTTTTTT. Full variable domain (remainder filled in from reference TRBV2 and TRBJ1-4): EPEVTQTPSHQVTQMGQEVILRCVPISNHLYFYWYRQILGQKVEFLVSFYNNEISEKSEIFDDQFSVERPDGSNFTLKIRSTKLEDSAMYFCAGSEGEKLFFGSGTQLSVL.